The rows below give T cell receptor beta chains drawn from one sample of a study of T cell responses to AZD1222 COVID-19 vaccine. Sequencing was performed with immunoSEQ multiplex PCR; in TCRdb, only in-frame clones are kept and a portion is missing. The profile shows 70,000 to 95,000 clones, approximately 89% of them singletons. This material consisted of peripheral blood, taken 28 days after the second AZD1222 dose. The receptors stem from an adult who received the AZD1222 COVID-19 vaccine. CDR3s include the opening cysteine and the closing phenylalanine or tryptophan. A D gene is named only where the DNA matches it firmly. The size field is filled for only some rows; it gives once, few, many or a size class.

D gene: -; clone size: -; V gene: TRBV28; J gene: TRBJ2-1; CDR3 protein: CASSREVLNNEQFF; CDR3 DNA: TGTGCCAGCAGTCGCGAGGTACTAAACAATGAGCAGTTCTTC
D gene: -; clone size: -; V gene: TRBV7-2; J gene: TRBJ2-3; CDR3 protein: CASSLGGVLSTDTQYF; CDR3 DNA: TGTGCCAGCAGCTTAGGGGGGGTCCTAAGCACAGATACGCAGTATTTT
D gene: -; clone size: -; V gene: TRBV21-1; J gene: TRBJ2-7; CDR3 protein: CASRLRDSYEQYF; CDR3 DNA: TGTGCCAGCAGACTCCGGGACAGTTACGAGCAGTACTTC
D gene: TRBD1; clone size: -; V gene: TRBV18; J gene: TRBJ1-3; CDR3 protein: CASSLTGTAGNTIYF; CDR3 DNA: TGTGCCAGCTCATTGACCGGGACAGCTGGAAACACCATATATTTT
D gene: TRBD1; clone size: -; V gene: TRBV3-1/TRBV3-2; J gene: TRBJ2-1; CDR3 protein: CASSQRDRYNEQFF; CDR3 DNA: TGTGCCAGCAGCCAGCGGGACAGGTACAATGAGCAGTTCTTC
D gene: -; clone size: -; V gene: TRBV7-2; J gene: TRBJ2-3; CDR3 protein: CASSLLGQTSTDTQYF; CDR3 DNA: TGTGCCAGCAGCTTGCTCGGACAGACTAGCACAGATACGCAGTATTTT
D gene: -; clone size: once; V gene: TRBV6-5; J gene: TRBJ1-4; CDR3 protein: CASSENGEKLFF; CDR3 DNA: TGTGCCAGCTCGGAAAACGGTGAAAAACTGTTTTTT
D gene: -; clone size: -; V gene: TRBV11-3; J gene: TRBJ2-1; CDR3 protein: CASSLVLGEQFF; CDR3 DNA: TGTGCCAGCAGCTTAGTGCTTGGGGAGCAGTTCTTC
D gene: TRBD1; clone size: -; V gene: TRBV30; J gene: TRBJ2-1; CDR3 protein: CAWSQGAGYNEQFF; CDR3 DNA: TGTGCCTGGAGCCAGGGGGCTGGATACAATGAGCAGTTCTTC
D gene: -; clone size: -; V gene: TRBV10-3; J gene: TRBJ2-5; CDR3 protein: CAISETGETQYF; CDR3 DNA: TGTGCCATCAGTGAGACCGGAGAGACCCAGTACTTC
D gene: -; clone size: once; V gene: TRBV5-1; J gene: TRBJ1-1; CDR3 protein: CASSLQGSEAFF; CDR3 DNA: TGCGCCAGCAGCTTACAGGGCTCTGAAGCTTTCTTT
D gene: -; clone size: -; V gene: TRBV29-1; J gene: TRBJ1-2; CDR3 protein: CSVVSQGTVYGYTF; CDR3 DNA: TGCAGCGTTGTTAGCCAGGGGACTGTATATGGCTACACCTTC
D gene: -; clone size: -; V gene: TRBV19; J gene: TRBJ1-2; CDR3 protein: CASTESRTANYGYTF; CDR3 DNA: TGTGCCAGTACCGAATCCAGGACAGCTAACTATGGCTACACCTTC
D gene: TRBD1; clone size: -; V gene: TRBV10-3; J gene: TRBJ1-1; CDR3 protein: CAISEQGALPEAFF; CDR3 DNA: TGTGCCATCAGTGAACAGGGGGCTCTTCCTGAAGCTTTCTTT
D gene: TRBD1; clone size: once; V gene: TRBV7-6; J gene: TRBJ1-6; CDR3 protein: CASSSRGQGVSPLHF; CDR3 DNA: TGTGCCAGCAGCTCGCGGGGACAGGGGGTTTCACCCCTCCACTTT
D gene: -; clone size: -; V gene: TRBV5-1; J gene: TRBJ1-3; CDR3 protein: CASSFEGTAGNTIYF; CDR3 DNA: TGCGCCAGCAGCTTTGAGGGGACTGCTGGAAACACCATATATTTT